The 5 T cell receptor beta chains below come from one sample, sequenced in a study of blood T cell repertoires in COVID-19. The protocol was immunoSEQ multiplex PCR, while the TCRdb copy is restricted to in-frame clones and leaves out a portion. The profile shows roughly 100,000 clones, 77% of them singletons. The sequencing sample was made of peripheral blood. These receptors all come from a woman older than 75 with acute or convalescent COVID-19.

The CDR3 spells CASRTGSRANTEAFF. CDR3 coding DNA: TGTGCCAGCAGGACAGGGTCGAGGGCGAACACTGAAGCTTTCTTT. V gene TRBV6-5 combines with J gene TRBJ1-1, with 7 bases aligning to TRBD1. The CDR3 spans 15 residues. With V trimmed by 6 bases and J by 1 base, 8 bases remained unmatched. CDR1 is MNHEY, CDR2 SVGAGI, per germline.

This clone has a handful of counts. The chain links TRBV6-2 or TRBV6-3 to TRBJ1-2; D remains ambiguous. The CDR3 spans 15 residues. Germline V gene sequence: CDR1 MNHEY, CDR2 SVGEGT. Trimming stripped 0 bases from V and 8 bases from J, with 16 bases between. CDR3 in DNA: TGTGCCAGCAGTTACTCCGACTACCTCTTGGGAGGCTACACCTTC. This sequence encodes CASSYSDYLLGGYTF.

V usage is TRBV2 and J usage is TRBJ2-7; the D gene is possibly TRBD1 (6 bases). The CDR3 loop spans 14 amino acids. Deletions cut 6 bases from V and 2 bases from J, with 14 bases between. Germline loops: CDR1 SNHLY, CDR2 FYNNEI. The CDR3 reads CASREQGPTYEQYF. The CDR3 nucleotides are TGTGCCAGCAGGGAACAGGGCCCAACCTACGAGCAGTACTTC.

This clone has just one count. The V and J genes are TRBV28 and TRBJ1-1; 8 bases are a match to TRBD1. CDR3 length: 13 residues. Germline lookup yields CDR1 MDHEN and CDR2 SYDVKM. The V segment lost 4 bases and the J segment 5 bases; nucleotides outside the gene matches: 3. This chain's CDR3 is CASSYRQGTEAFF. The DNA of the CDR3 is TGTGCCAGCAGTTACCGACAGGGGACTGAAGCTTTCTTT. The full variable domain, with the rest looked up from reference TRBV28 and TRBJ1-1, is DVKVTQSSRYLVKRTGEKVFLECVQDMDHENMFWYRQDPGLGLRLIYFSYDVKMKEKGDIPEGYSVSREKKERFSLILESASTNQTSMYLCASSYRQGTEAFFGQGTRLTVV.

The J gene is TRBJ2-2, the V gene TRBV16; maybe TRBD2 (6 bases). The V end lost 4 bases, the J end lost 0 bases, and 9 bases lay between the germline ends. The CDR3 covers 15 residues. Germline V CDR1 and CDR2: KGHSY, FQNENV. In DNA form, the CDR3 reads TGTGCCAGCAGCCCCCGGGGGACGAACACCGGGGAGCTGTTTTTT. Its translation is CASSPRGTNTGELFF.